These 29 T cell receptor beta chains were all obtained from the same sample, sequenced in a study of cytomegalovirus exposure and HLA in healthy donors. Method: immunoSEQ multiplex PCR; TCRdb's copy keeps in-frame clones and lacks some. The table records 200,000 to 250,000 clones, 70% to 90% of them present only once. Sequenced material: PBMCs. These receptors were obtained from a woman in her late teens or twenties in good health and CMV-seronegative.

The V gene is TRBV6-6, the J gene TRBJ2-7; D might be TRBD1 (6 bases). Deletions cut 6 bases from V and 7 bases from J, with 19 bases between. Germline assignment: CDR1 MNHNY and CDR2 SVGAGI (reference sequence). This CDR3 region has 14 residues. The CDR3 loop is CASRRGQPSGEQYF. The CDR3 nucleotides read TGTGCCAGCAGGAGAGGACAGCCTTCGGGAGAGCAGTACTTC.

The CDR3 loop reads CASSPGTESYEQYF. DNA of the CDR3: TGCGCCAGCAGCCCCGGGACCGAGTCCTACGAGCAGTACTTC. The chain recombines TRBV5-1 with TRBJ2-7; D possibly uses TRBD1 or TRBD2 (5 bases each). The CDR3 runs 14 residues. The V end was cut by 4 bases, the J end by 1 base, with 12 bases between. The germline V gene encodes CDR1 SGHRS and CDR2 YFSETQ.

This clone was counted between two and nine times. The rearrangement joins TRBV4-1 to TRBJ1-2, with a possible D match to TRBD1 (5 bases). Germline CDR1 MGHRA, CDR2 YSYEKL. The CDR3 sequence is 17 residues long. Between the trimmed V and J ends, which lost 0 bases and 8 bases, there was a span of 22 bases. CDR3 residues: CASSQDWGRVAPEGYTF. The CDR3 region has the DNA TGCGCCAGCAGCCAAGATTGGGGGAGGGTAGCTCCTGAGGGCTACACCTTC.

The rearrangement uses TRBV5-1 and TRBJ2-1; weak D call: TRBD1 (5 bases). V lost 0 bases, J lost 3 bases, and 10 bases lay in between. The CDR3 has 15 amino acids. Germline assignment: CDR1 SGHRS and CDR2 YFSETQ. This chain's CDR3 is CASSLVAGNYNEQFF. The CDR3 nucleotides are TGCGCCAGCAGCTTGGTGGCAGGGAACTACAATGAGCAGTTCTTC.

V is TRBV18 and J is TRBJ1-2; TRBD1 might be the D (5 bases). From germline, CDR1 is KGHSH and CDR2 LQKENI. The CDR3 runs 16 residues. The V and J ends lost 6 bases and 2 bases respectively, with 19 bases between them. The CDR3 region has the DNA TGTGCCAGCTCCCTGAATCCGGGACGGTACAACTATGGCTACACCTTC. The encoded protein is CASSLNPGRYNYGYTF.

This clone showed up many times. The chain links TRBV5-1 to TRBJ2-7; TRBD1 matches 8 bases. The germline CDR1 and CDR2 sequences are SGHRS and YFSETQ. The V segment lost 4 bases and the J segment 0 bases; nucleotides outside the gene matches: 6. CDR3 length equals 15 residues. The CDR3 here is CASSAGQANSYEQYF. Written as DNA, the CDR3 is TGCGCCAGCAGCGCGGGACAGGCTAACTCCTACGAGCAGTACTTC. The full variable domain, with the rest looked up from reference TRBV5-1 and TRBJ2-7, is KAGVTQTPRYLIKTRGQQVTLSCSPISGHRSVSWYQQTPGQGLQFLFEYFSETQRNKGNFPGRFSGRQFSNSRSEMNVSTLELGDSALYLCASSAGQANSYEQYFGPGTRLTVT.

V and J are TRBV28 and TRBJ2-5, with a tentative D call TRBD1 (7 bases). V lost 5 bases and J lost 4, with 14 bases in between. The CDR3 has 14 amino acids. Germline V gene lookup returns CDR1 MDHEN and CDR2 SYDVKM. CDR3 nucleotide sequence: TGTGCCAGCAGTCTACAGGGGAGGATAGAGACCCAGTACTTC. Its protein product is CASSLQGRIETQYF.

The J gene is TRBJ2-1, the V gene TRBV5-6, with a weak D call TRBD2 (6 bases). Germline loops: CDR1 SGHDT, CDR2 YYEEEE. V lost 3 bases to trimming and J lost 6 bases, with 16 bases between them. This CDR3 spans 15 amino acids. The CDR3 is CASSWAGTVGNEQFF. The CDR3 DNA follows: TGTGCCAGCAGCTGGGCCGGGACTGTTGGCAATGAGCAGTTCTTC.

V gene TRBV10-3 combines with J gene TRBJ1-1; D is uncertain. This CDR3 has 11 residues. Between the trimmed V and J ends, which lost 8 bases and 1 base, there was a span of 5 bases. From germline, CDR1 is ENHRY and CDR2 SYGVKD. The CDR3 loop is CAIGGNTEAFF. CDR3 DNA sequence: TGTGCCATCGGCGGGAACACTGAAGCTTTCTTT.

CDR3 DNA sequence: TGTGCCAGCAGCTTAGATCACTCTGGGGCCAACGTCCTGACTTTC. Translating it yields CASSLDHSGANVLTF. This chain connects TRBV7-2 to TRBJ2-6, with D unresolved. Germline CDR1 reads SGHTA; CDR2 reads FQGNSA. This CDR3 has 15 amino acids. V dropped 1 base and J dropped 0 bases, with 4 bases sitting between them.

The chain recombines TRBV4-2 with TRBJ2-5, with 10 bases that match TRBD1. Germline V gene data show CDR1 as LGHNA and CDR2 as YNFKEQ. The CDR3 extends over 15 amino acids. J was trimmed by 4 bases and V by 4 bases; bases with no gene match: 6. The CDR3 region is CASSRGDRGRETQYF. In nucleotides, the CDR3 is TGTGCCAGCAGCCGAGGGGACAGGGGCCGAGAGACCCAGTACTTC.

The rearrangement links TRBV6-1 to TRBJ2-7, with 7 bases that match TRBD2. Germline-derived CDR1 and CDR2 are MNHNS and SASEGT. The CDR3 spans 13 residues. V lost 6 bases and J lost 0; bases outside the gene matches: 2. CDR3 amino acids: CASRGLSSYEQYF. CDR3 DNA sequence: TGTGCCAGCAGGGGACTATCCTCCTACGAGCAGTACTTC.

The chain couples TRBV19 to TRBJ1-2; D may be TRBD1 (5 bases). There are 13 residues in the CDR3. Trimming removed 5 bases from V and 4 bases from J, with 11 bases in between. CDR1 and CDR2 from the germline V gene are LNHDA and SQIVND (reference sequence). CDR3 protein: CASSPQGSYGYTF. CDR3 nucleotides: TGTGCCAGTAGTCCCCAGGGTAGCTATGGCTACACCTTC.

The DNA of the CDR3 is TGTGCCAGCAGTGCCGACAGGGTACATGGCTACACCTTC. The encoded protein is CASSADRVHGYTF. The rearrangement uses TRBV6-4 and TRBJ1-2, with 7 bases matching TRBD1. CDR1 is MRHNA and CDR2 is SNTAGT in the germline V gene. This CDR3 region has 13 residues. Losses at the gene ends were 4 bases for V and 6 bases for J; bases not matched to a gene: 5.

The genes are TRBV6-1 and TRBJ1-5; D perhaps matches TRBD1 (6 bases). V was pared by 1 base and J by 6 bases, with 13 bases between. Per germline, CDR1 MNHNS and CDR2 SASEGT. There are 15 residues in the CDR3. The CDR3 spells CASSEEIRGGQPQHF. In nucleotides, the CDR3 is TGTGCCAGCAGTGAAGAGATCAGGGGAGGTCAGCCCCAGCATTTT.

The genes are TRBV7-9 and TRBJ2-5, with 7 bases fitting TRBD2. Germline V gene data show CDR1 as SEHNR and CDR2 as FQNEAQ (reference sequence). The CDR3 length is 15 residues. Trimming removed 2 bases from V and 3 bases from J; junction bases left unmatched: 6. This CDR3 is CASSLWGGREETQYF. Here the CDR3 DNA reads TGTGCCAGCAGCTTATGGGGAGGGAGGGAAGAGACCCAGTACTTC.

The genes are TRBV10-3 and TRBJ1-1, with D uncertain. Trimming took 10 bases from V and 4 from J, leaving 16 bases between them. The CDR3 loop spans 13 amino acids. The germline CDR1 and CDR2 sequences are ENHRY and SYGVKD. CDR3 in DNA: TGTGCCAGACGAGAGAGTCTGGCCACTGAAGCTTTCTTT. This sequence encodes CARRESLATEAFF.

The V and J genes are TRBV10-3 and TRBJ1-2; TRBD1 might be the D (6 bases). Trimming removed 4 bases at V and 4 bases at J, with 13 bases between. The germline gives CDR1 ENHRY, CDR2 SYGVKD. The CDR3 runs to 14 residues. The CDR3, as DNA: TGTGCCATCAGTGGCCCGAGCAGGGGCTATGGCTACACCTTC. It specifies CAISGPSRGYGYTF.

The count of this clone is one. This chain uses TRBV10-2 with TRBJ1-1; D not certain. Germline-derived CDR1 and CDR2 are WSHSY and SAAADI. Deletions cut 0 bases from V and 8 bases from J, with 7 bases between. This CDR3 spans 12 amino acids. CDR3 sequence (DNA): TGCGCCAGCAGTGAGTCGACTGTGGAAGCTTTCTTT. Its translation is CASSESTVEAFF.

This chain uses TRBV7-6 with TRBJ2-3, with a possible D match to TRBD2 (6 bases). V shed 2 bases and J shed 2 bases, with 8 bases lying between them. The length of the CDR3 is 14 residues. Germline V CDR1 and CDR2: SGHVS, FNYEAQ. CDR3 coding DNA: TGTGCCAGCAGCTTATGGGAGGACACAGATACGCAGTATTTT. Its translation is CASSLWEDTDTQYF.

The chain is built from TRBV6-1 and TRBJ1-1; D gene unclear. The germline V and J ends were trimmed by 10 bases and 13 bases, with 19 bases remaining between them. This CDR3 is 11 amino acids long. CDR1 MNHNS and CDR2 SASEGT come from the germline V gene. The CDR3 spells CATTPLHLDFF. CDR3 nucleotide sequence: TGTGCCACCACCCCGCTTCACCTGGATTTCTTT.

V gene TRBV5-4 combines with J gene TRBJ2-5; 11 bases are shared with TRBD2. J lost 0 bases, V lost 3 bases, and 4 bases had no gene match. The CDR3 runs to 16 residues. Germline V CDR1 and CDR2: SGHNT, YYREEE (reference sequence). This chain's CDR3 is CASSSPLAGDQETQYF. The DNA for the CDR3 is TGTGCCAGCAGCTCCCCACTAGCGGGAGACCAAGAGACCCAGTACTTC.

This clone was seen at least ten times. This chain uses TRBV10-3 with TRBJ2-7; D ambiguous. The germline V gene has CDR1 ENHRY and CDR2 SYGVKD. The CDR3 totals 16 residues. Trimming shortened V by 6 bases and J by 4 bases, and 22 bases separated the two germline ends. CDR3 in amino acids: CAIRGSLRDTLYEQYF. For the CDR3, the DNA is TGTGCCATCAGGGGTTCGCTACGCGACACACTTTACGAGCAGTACTTC.

The chain couples TRBV5-6 to TRBJ2-5; TRBD1 or TRBD2 may be the D gene (5 bases each). Looked up from germline, CDR1 is SGHDT and CDR2 is YYEEEE. The length of the CDR3 is 16 residues. Trimming stripped 0 bases from V and 2 bases from J, with 14 bases between. CDR3 bases: TGTGCCAGCAGCTTGGGATCGGGGACGGGGCAAGAGACCCAGTACTTC. Its translation: CASSLGSGTGQETQYF.

This chain links TRBV2 with TRBJ1-5; no clear D gene. The germline V gene encodes CDR1 SNHLY and CDR2 FYNNEI. The CDR3 consists of 12 residues. Trimming removed 6 bases at V and 6 bases at J, with 9 bases between. The DNA of the CDR3 is TGTGCCAGCAGAGAACAAGGTCAGCCCCAGCATTTT. Amino acid sequence: CASREQGQPQHF. The full variable domain, with the rest looked up from reference TRBV2 and TRBJ1-5, is EPEVTQTPSHQVTQMGQEVILRCVPISNHLYFYWYRQILGQKVEFLVSFYNNEISEKSEIFDDQFSVERPDGSNFTLKIRSTKLEDSAMYFCASREQGQPQHFGDGTRLSIL.

For this clone: The identical CDR3 is also encoded by other nucleotide sequences in the sample. The chain carries TRBV11-1 and TRBJ1-1, with 9 bases that match TRBD1. V dropped 5 bases and J dropped 8; count of bases not matched to a gene: 6. CDR3 size: 13 residues. Germline loops: CDR1 SGHAT, CDR2 FQDESV (reference sequence). The CDR3 DNA sequence: TGTGCCAGCAGCCTGGACAGGGGTGGGGAAGCTTTCTTT. Its protein product is CASSLDRGGEAFF.

J is TRBJ2-1 and V is TRBV27, with D hard to call. Germline lookup yields CDR1 MNHEY and CDR2 SMNVEV (reference sequence). This CDR3 has 11 residues. V dropped 7 bases and J dropped 9 bases, with 10 bases sitting between them. The CDR3 nucleotides are TGTGCCAGCACACGGAATGGTGAGCAGTTCTTC. Protein: CASTRNGEQFF.

The chain carries TRBV28 and TRBJ1-2, with unresolved D. CDR3 length equals 12 residues. Germline CDR1 MDHEN, CDR2 SYDVKM. Trimming stripped 6 bases from V and 7 bases from J, with 12 bases between. The CDR3 DNA is TGTGCCAGCAGGCTAGGGAGTGGTGGCTACACCTTC. Translation: CASRLGSGGYTF.

The V gene is TRBV2, the J gene TRBJ1-1; D remains unclear. In germline, CDR1 is SNHLY, CDR2 FYNNEI. Deletions cut 2 bases from V and 7 bases from J, with 5 bases between. The length of the CDR3 is 11 residues. The CDR3 region is CASSENSEAFF. In nucleotides, the CDR3 is TGTGCCAGCAGTGAAAATAGTGAAGCTTTCTTT. Looking up the rest from reference TRBV2 and TRBJ1-1 gives the full variable domain: EPEVTQTPSHQVTQMGQEVILRCVPISNHLYFYWYRQILGQKVEFLVSFYNNEISEKSEIFDDQFSVERPDGSNFTLKIRSTKLEDSAMYFCASSENSEAFFGQGTRLTVV.